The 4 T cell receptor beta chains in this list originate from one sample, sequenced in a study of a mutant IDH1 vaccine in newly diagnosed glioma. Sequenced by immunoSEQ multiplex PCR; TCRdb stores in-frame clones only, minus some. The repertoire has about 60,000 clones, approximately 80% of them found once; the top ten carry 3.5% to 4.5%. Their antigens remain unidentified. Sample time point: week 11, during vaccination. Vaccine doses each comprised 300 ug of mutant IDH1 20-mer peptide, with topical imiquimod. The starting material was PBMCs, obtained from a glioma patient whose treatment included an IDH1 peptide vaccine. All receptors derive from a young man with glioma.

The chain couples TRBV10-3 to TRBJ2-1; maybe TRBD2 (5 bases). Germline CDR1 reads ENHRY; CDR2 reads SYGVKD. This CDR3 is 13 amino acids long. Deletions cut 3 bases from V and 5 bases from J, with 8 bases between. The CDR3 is CAISEFGNNEQFF. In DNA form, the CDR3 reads TGTGCCATCAGTGAATTCGGGAACAATGAGCAGTTCTTC.

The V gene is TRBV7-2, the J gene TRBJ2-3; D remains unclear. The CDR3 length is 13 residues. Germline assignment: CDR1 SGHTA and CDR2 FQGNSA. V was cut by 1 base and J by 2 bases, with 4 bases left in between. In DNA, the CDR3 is TGTGCCAGCAGCTTAGTCACCACAGATACGCAGTATTTT. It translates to CASSLVTTDTQYF.

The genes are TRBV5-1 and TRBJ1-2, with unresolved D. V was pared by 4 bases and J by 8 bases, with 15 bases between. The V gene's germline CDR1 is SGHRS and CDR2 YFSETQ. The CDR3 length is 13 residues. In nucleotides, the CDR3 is TGCGCCAGCAGCCCTCGGCCTCCGCGGGGCTACACCTTC. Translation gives CASSPRPPRGYTF. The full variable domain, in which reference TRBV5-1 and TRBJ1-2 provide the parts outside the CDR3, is KAGVTQTPRYLIKTRGQQVTLSCSPISGHRSVSWYQQTPGQGLQFLFEYFSETQRNKGNFPGRFSGRQFSNSRSEMNVSTLELGDSALYLCASSPRPPRGYTFGSGTRLTVV.

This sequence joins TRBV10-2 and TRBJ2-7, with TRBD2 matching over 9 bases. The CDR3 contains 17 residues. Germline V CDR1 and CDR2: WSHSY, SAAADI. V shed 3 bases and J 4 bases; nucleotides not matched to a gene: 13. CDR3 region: CASSDMGWGREGYEQYF. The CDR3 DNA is TGCGCCAGCAGTGATATGGGCTGGGGGCGGGAGGGATACGAGCAGTACTTC.